These 17 T cell receptor beta chains came from one sample sequenced in a study of blood T cell repertoires in COVID-19. Sequencing used immunoSEQ multiplex PCR; TCRdb keeps in-frame clones, though not all of them. The table has hundreds of thousands of clones, 87% seen once. Material for sequencing was PBMCs or T cells enriched from blood (not recorded which). These receptors all stem from a woman under 30 who had recovered from COVID-19.

This chain joins TRBV4-3 and TRBJ1-2, with no clear D. Germline V gene lookup returns CDR1 LGHNA and CDR2 YSLEER. The V and J ends lost 0 bases and 6 bases respectively, with 23 bases between them. The CDR3 has 18 residues. CDR3 sequence reads: CASSQDSFAPGIGNGYTF. The CDR3 nucleotides read TGCGCCAGCAGCCAAGACTCGTTCGCGCCGGGGATTGGAAATGGCTACACCTTC.

The J gene is TRBJ1-1, the V gene TRBV5-1; no definite D call. Trimming left V 2 bases short and J 1 base short, with 9 bases between. CDR3 length: 14 residues. The germline CDR1 and CDR2 sequences are SGHRS and YFSETQ. CDR3 amino acids: CASSLVSQNTEAFF. In nucleotides, the CDR3 is TGCGCCAGCAGCTTAGTCAGTCAGAACACTGAAGCTTTCTTT. Together with reference TRBV5-1 and TRBJ1-1, the CDR3 gives the full variable domain: KAGVTQTPRYLIKTRGQQVTLSCSPISGHRSVSWYQQTPGQGLQFLFEYFSETQRNKGNFPGRFSGRQFSNSRSEMNVSTLELGDSALYLCASSLVSQNTEAFFGQGTRLTVV.

The CDR3 spells CSVGGQGLVTGELFF. Written as DNA, the CDR3 is TGCAGCGTTGGGGGACAGGGGCTGGTCACCGGGGAGCTGTTTTTT. The chain is built from TRBV29-1 and TRBJ2-2; 10 nucleotides match TRBD1. V was pared by 4 bases and J by 4 bases, with 6 bases of the junction left unmatched. CDR1 and CDR2 (germline): SQVTM, ANQGSEA. The CDR3 spans 15 residues.

A single count supports this clone. V and J are TRBV5-4 and TRBJ1-2; maybe TRBD1 (6 bases). Trimming stripped 0 bases from V and 5 bases from J, with 8 bases between. The CDR3 spans 13 residues. Germline CDR1 and CDR2: SGHNT and YYREEE (reference sequence). The CDR3 coding sequence is TGTGCCAGCAGCTTGGCAGGGGTATATGGCTACACCTTC. This translates into CASSLAGVYGYTF.

The rearrangement uses TRBV7-2 and TRBJ1-1; 7 bases agree with TRBD1. Looked up from germline, CDR1 is SGHTA and CDR2 is FQGNSA. The length of the CDR3 is 13 residues. The V gene end was trimmed by 5 bases and the J gene end by 5 bases; junction bases not matched to a gene: 5. The CDR3 here is CASSPQGQTEAFF. CDR3 DNA: TGTGCCAGCAGCCCTCAGGGACAGACTGAAGCTTTCTTT.

V usage is TRBV28 and J usage is TRBJ1-5; D is perhaps TRBD1 (5 bases). The ends were cut back, 1 base at V and 0 bases at J, with 10 bases in the middle. From germline, CDR1 is MDHEN and CDR2 SYDVKM. This CDR3 contains 16 residues. CDR3 nucleotides: TGTGCCAGCAGTTTATCGGCGGGGACTAGCAATCAGCCCCAGCATTTT. Its protein is CASSLSAGTSNQPQHF.

The J gene is TRBJ2-3, the V gene TRBV27, with a tentative D call TRBD2 (6 bases). This CDR3 comprises 12 residues. Germline CDR1 is MNHEY and CDR2 is SMNVEV (reference sequence). Trimming removed 5 bases from V and 8 bases from J, with 11 bases in between. The CDR3 region has the DNA TGTGCCAGCAGTGTCTCCGGGGGTACGCAGTATTTT. As protein: CASSVSGGTQYF.

The chain carries TRBV6-5 and TRBJ1-6; 9 nucleotides agree with TRBD1. The CDR3 extends over 14 amino acids. From germline, CDR1 is MNHEY and CDR2 SVGAGI. With V trimmed by 6 bases and J by 8 bases, 5 bases remained unmatched. The CDR3 loop is CASSLGQGYSPLHF. The CDR3 region has the DNA TGTGCCAGCAGCCTGGGACAGGGTTATTCACCCCTCCACTTT.

In regard to this clone: The same CDR3 arises from other DNA sequences in this sample as well. This sequence joins TRBV24-1 and TRBJ1-5; 7 bases map to TRBD1. The CDR3 contains 14 residues. Trimming cost V 3 bases and J 5 bases; bases outside gene matches: 3. In germline, CDR1 is KGHDR, CDR2 SFDVKD. CDR3 nucleotide sequence: TGTGCCACCAGTGATAGGCAGGGGGATCAGCCCCAGCATTTT. This encodes CATSDRQGDQPQHF.

This chain connects TRBV9 to TRBJ2-1; 8 positions match TRBD2. Germline V lookup: CDR1 SGDLS, CDR2 YYNGEE. V lost 4 bases and J lost 8; bases outside the gene matches: 11. The CDR3 runs to 15 residues. The CDR3 sequence: CASSLGSGGAHEQFF. The CDR3 nucleotides read TGTGCCAGCAGCCTCGGGTCCGGGGGGGCACATGAGCAGTTCTTC. Full variable domain (rest looked up from reference TRBV9 and TRBJ2-1): DSGVTQTPKHLITATGQRVTLRCSPRSGDLSVYWYQQSLDQGLQFLIQYYNGEERAKGNILERFSAQQFPDLHSELNLSSLELGDSALYFCASSLGSGGAHEQFFGPGTRLTVL.

This chain links TRBV7-2 with TRBJ2-3; D uncertain. With 5 bases removed from V and 4 bases from J, the gap between germline ends came to 16 bases. There are 15 residues in the CDR3. Germline CDR1 SGHTA, CDR2 FQGNSA. For the CDR3, the DNA is TGTGCCAGCAGCCGGATTTTAGGTCAGGCAGATACGCAGTATTTT. Translation: CASSRILGQADTQYF.

This chain connects TRBV3-1 (or the pseudogene TRBV3-2) to TRBJ1-4; weak D call: TRBD1 (5 bases). Germline values: CDR1 LGHDT, CDR2 YNNKEL (reference sequence). This CDR3 contains 14 residues. The germline V and J ends were trimmed by 4 bases and 8 bases, with 14 bases remaining between them. DNA for the CDR3: TGTGCCAGCAGCCCCGGCCGGGGGGGGGAAAAACTGTTTTTT. It codes for CASSPGRGGEKLFF.

Notes on this clone: Additional DNA sequences in this sample encode the identical CDR3. The J gene is TRBJ1-5, the V gene TRBV7-8, with 7 bases that match TRBD1. The V gene's germline CDR1 is SGHVS and CDR2 FQNEAQ. V trimming: 0 bases; J trimming: 5 bases; junction bases outside the gene matches: 1. The CDR3 totals 14 residues. The DNA for the CDR3 is TGTGCCAGCAGCTTAGCAGGGGGCGATCAGCCCCAGCATTTT. Amino acid sequence: CASSLAGGDQPQHF.

This chain uses TRBV12-2 with TRBJ2-1; TRBD2, the D gene given by the table, was not confirmed from the DNA. TRBV12-2 is a listed pseudogene. CDR3 length: 21 amino acids. CDR3 nucleotide sequence: TGTGCAAGTCGCTTGGAGGTTCGACTAGCGGGAGGGCCTGGGTGCTACAATGAGCAGTTCTTC. This encodes CASRLEVRLAGGPGCYNEQFF.

The chain employs TRBV19 and TRBJ2-7, with 10 bases lining up with TRBD2. The CDR3 covers 15 residues. V lost 1 base and J lost 1; bases outside the gene matches: 1. Germline CDR1 and CDR2: LNHDA and SQIVND (reference sequence). CDR3 DNA sequence: TGTGCCAGTAGTATAGGTAGCGGGAGGTCCTACGAGCAGTACTTC. Residues: CASSIGSGRSYEQYF. The variable domain in full, with the rest retrieved from reference TRBV19 and TRBJ2-7, is DGGITQSPKYLFRKEGQNVTLSCEQNLNHDAMYWYRQDPGQGLRLIYYSQIVNDFQKGDIAEGYSVSREKKESFPLTVTSAQKNPTAFYLCASSIGSGRSYEQYFGPGTRLTVT.

This chain joins TRBV9 and TRBJ1-3, with D unresolved. The ends were cut back, 0 bases at V and 0 bases at J, with 7 bases in the middle. Germline-derived CDR1 and CDR2 are SGDLS and YYNGEE. This CDR3 contains 15 residues. DNA of the CDR3: TGTGCCAGCAGCGTAGACACCTCCTCTGGAAACACCATATATTTT. Translating gives CASSVDTSSGNTIYF.

The rearrangement links TRBV7-2 to TRBJ2-7; 12 nucleotides agree with TRBD2. V trimming: 4 bases; J trimming: 3 bases; junction bases outside the gene matches: 10. The CDR3 covers 17 residues. The germline CDR1 and CDR2 sequences are SGHTA and FQGNSA. CDR3 region: CASSSRTSGTTYYEQYF. For the CDR3, the DNA is TGTGCCAGCAGCTCGCGGACTAGCGGGACCACTTACTACGAGCAGTACTTC.